What follows are 26 T cell receptor beta chains derived from one specimen sequenced in a study of T cells expressing NK-cell markers. Using the 5' RACE reads, TCRdb records one entry per CDR3 protein without DNA. The table lists 400,000 to 450,000 distinct CDR3 sequences. The source material was blood T cells: a sorted CD56 or NKG2C T cell subset, CD4+ or CD8+ T cells, or bulk PBMC T cells (not recorded which). These receptors originate from a woman between 18 and 69 years old in good health.

The chain has TRBV5-6 and TRBJ2-2. The germline V gene has CDR1 SGHDT and CDR2 YYEEEE. The CDR3 runs 13 residues. CDR3 sequence: CASSWGTAGELFF.

The J gene is TRBJ2-7, the V gene TRBV4-3. CDR1 and CDR2 (germline): LGHNA, YSLEER. The CDR3 loop spans 15 amino acids. The CDR3: CASSQDRSSSYEQYF.

The gene calls are TRBV20-1 and TRBJ1-1. Germline CDR1 and CDR2: DFQATT and SNEGSKA (reference sequence). This CDR3 comprises 13 residues. CDR3 sequence reads: CSAIRAMNTEAFF.

The chain carries TRBV9 and TRBJ2-1; TCRdb indicates TRBD1, and absent DNA this call remains unverified. Germline lookup yields CDR1 SGDLS and CDR2 YYNGEE. This CDR3 contains 15 residues. The CDR3 spells CASSGWGAAYNEQFF.

This chain links TRBV19 with TRBJ2-7. The CDR3 totals 13 residues. The germline gives CDR1 LNHDA, CDR2 SQIVND (reference sequence). CDR3 sequence reads: CAGRFNPLGEQYF.

The chain links TRBV5-8 to TRBJ1-6; the TRBD1 assignment by TCRdb is unverifiable without DNA. This CDR3 is 12 amino acids long. Germline V gene data show CDR1 as SGHTS and CDR2 as YDEGEE. The CDR3 is CASSPDRGRPHF.

This chain uses TRBV18 with TRBJ1-1. CDR1 is KGHSH and CDR2 is LQKENI in the germline V gene. The CDR3 is 15 amino acids. CDR3 amino acids: CASSPTPVMNTEAFF.

The chain has TRBV7-2 and TRBJ2-7; TCRdb returns TRBD2, unconfirmable since there is no DNA. In germline, CDR1 is SGHTA, CDR2 FQGNSA. This CDR3 region has 15 residues. The CDR3 loop reads CASSFSGRRPYEQYF.

J is TRBJ2-1 and V is TRBV7-2; TCRdb's D call of TRBD1 is untestable without DNA. Per the germline V gene, CDR1 is SGHTA and CDR2 is FQGNSA. This CDR3 comprises 14 residues. CDR3 sequence: CASSATGENNEQFF.

The chain couples TRBV20-1 to TRBJ2-1; TCRdb selects TRBD2, and the lack of DNA leaves this call unchecked. CDR3 length: 12 amino acids. CDR1 and CDR2 from the germline V gene are DFQATT and SNEGSKA (reference sequence). CDR3 sequence reads: CSALAGGSEQFF.

The chain employs TRBV5-1 and TRBJ2-7; TCRdb calls TRBD2, which cannot be checked without DNA. Germline V gives CDR1 SGHRS, CDR2 YFSETQ. The CDR3 totals 16 residues. The CDR3 region is CASSVSTSGTLHEQYF.

The genes are TRBV29-1 and TRBJ2-5; TCRdb calls TRBD2, which cannot be checked without DNA. Germline V gene lookup returns CDR1 SQVTM and CDR2 ANQGSEA. This CDR3 spans 15 amino acids. The CDR3 spells CSVGLAGGPQETQYF.

This chain connects TRBV5-1 to TRBJ2-1; TCRdb gives TRBD1 as the D gene, but with no DNA this cannot be confirmed. This CDR3 spans 16 amino acids. Germline V gene sequence: CDR1 SGHRS, CDR2 YFSETQ. The CDR3 loop reads CASSPQVGGIGDEQFF.

This sequence joins TRBV6-1 and TRBJ2-5. This CDR3 contains 14 residues. The germline V gene has CDR1 MNHNS and CDR2 SASEGT. CDR3 loop: CASSFDPYQETQYF.

The rearrangement joins TRBV5-1 to TRBJ2-1; the TCRdb call, TRBD1, lacks DNA for checking. The CDR3 length is 16 residues. In germline, CDR1 is SGHRS, CDR2 YFSETQ. CDR3 region: CASSMAGTASYNEQFF.

The chain carries TRBV15 and TRBJ2-1; TCRdb's D gene call, TRBD1, goes unchecked for lack of DNA. This CDR3 region has 13 residues. Germline CDR1 is LNHNV and CDR2 is YYDKDF (reference sequence). The CDR3 is CATSSSPGNEQFF. The full variable domain, in which reference TRBV15 and TRBJ2-1 provide the parts outside the CDR3, is DAMVIQNPRYQVTQFGKPVTLSCSQTLNHNVMYWYQQKSSQAPKLLFHYYDKDFNNEADTPDNFQSRRPNTSFCFLDIRSPGLGDTAMYLCATSSSPGNEQFFGPGTRLTVL.

The V gene is TRBV14, the J gene TRBJ2-5; there is no DNA to check the TCRdb D call of TRBD2. This CDR3 has 15 amino acids. In germline, CDR1 is SGHDN, CDR2 FVKESK. The CDR3 region is CASSHRTSVQETQYF.

This rearrangement joins TRBV6-1 to TRBJ2-6; the TRBD1 assignment by TCRdb is unverifiable without DNA. From germline, CDR1 is MNHNS and CDR2 SASEGT. This CDR3 comprises 15 residues. CDR3 region: CASRPGQGGANVLTF.

The J gene is TRBJ1-1, the V gene TRBV7-2. CDR3 length equals 13 residues. Germline V CDR1 and CDR2: SGHTA, FQGNSA. The CDR3 loop reads CASSLDHDTEAFF.

V gene TRBV29-1 combines with J gene TRBJ1-1. Germline CDR1 and CDR2: SQVTM and ANQGSEA. The CDR3 runs 11 residues. This chain's CDR3 is CSVARGSEAFF. Combining the CDR3 with reference TRBV29-1 and TRBJ1-1 gives the whole variable domain SAVISQKPSRDICQRGTSLTIQCQVDSQVTMMFWYRQQPGQSLTLIATANQGSEATYESGFVIDKFPISRPNLTFSTLTVSNMSPEDSSIYLCSVARGSEAFFGQGTRLTVV.

The V call is TRBV7-8, the J call TRBJ2-1. CDR3 length equals 16 residues. In germline, CDR1 is SGHVS, CDR2 FQNEAQ. The CDR3: CASSLEGSPIYNEQFF.

The chain's CDR3 is CASSQAGPDTQYF. The rearrangement uses TRBV3-1 and TRBJ2-3; with no DNA, the TCRdb D assignment of TRBD1 cannot be verified. The CDR3 runs 13 residues. Germline CDR1 and CDR2: LGHDT and YNNKEL (reference sequence).

The chain carries TRBV7-2 and TRBJ1-2. CDR1 is SGHTA and CDR2 is FQGNSA in the germline V gene. The CDR3 runs to 14 residues. CDR3 amino acids: CASSLESPVGGYTF.

The chain employs TRBV6-5 and TRBJ2-1; TCRdb's assignment of TRBD2 cannot be checked, as there is no DNA. The germline CDR1 and CDR2 sequences are MNHEY and SVGAGI. This CDR3 has 12 amino acids. Here the CDR3 reads CASRGTRGEQFF.

The rearrangement uses TRBV28 and TRBJ2-5; with no DNA, the TCRdb D assignment of TRBD2 cannot be verified. Germline V gene sequence: CDR1 MDHEN, CDR2 SYDVKM. This CDR3 is 13 amino acids long. CDR3 residues: CASRGGGQETQYF.

This chain connects TRBV6-5 to TRBJ2-3; the TCRdb D gene call, TRBD2, has no DNA to confirm it. The CDR3 is 15 amino acids. In germline, CDR1 is MNHEY, CDR2 SVGAGI. Here the CDR3 reads CASSYFPAGIDTQYF.